The 3 T cell receptor beta chains in this list originate from one sample, sequenced in a study of blood T cell repertoires in COVID-19. Assay: immunoSEQ multiplex PCR; the TCRdb copy retains only in-frame clones and omits some. The sample contains approximately 210,000 clones, under 90% of which appear only once. The sample was PBMCs or T cells enriched from blood (not recorded which). Source of these receptors: a woman in her fifties or sixties who had recovered from COVID-19.

V gene TRBV3-1 (or the pseudogene TRBV3-2) combines with J gene TRBJ2-1; 9 bases match TRBD2. CDR3 size: 15 residues. Germline V gene sequence: CDR1 LGHDT, CDR2 YNNKEL (reference sequence). J gave up 0 bases and V 4 bases, and 1 base lay outside the gene matches. CDR3 region: CASSLSGSSYNEQFF. The DNA for the CDR3 is TGTGCCAGCAGCCTTAGCGGGAGCTCCTACAATGAGCAGTTCTTC.

The chain uses TRBV11-3 and TRBJ2-3; 7 bases fit TRBD2. Per the germline V gene, CDR1 is SGHNT and CDR2 is YENEEA. CDR3 length: 15 residues. After removal of 1 base from V and 3 bases from J, the junction contained 4 bases not matched to a gene. In nucleotides, the CDR3 is TGTGCCAGCAGCTTAGGGACTAGTTGGACAGATACGCAGTATTTT. Residues: CASSLGTSWTDTQYF. The complete variable domain, with remaining parts taken from reference TRBV11-3 and TRBJ2-3, reads EAGVVQSPRYKIIEKKQPVAFWCNPISGHNTLYWYLQNLGQGPELLIRYENEEAVDDSQLPKDRFSAERLKGVDSTLKIQPAELGDSAVYLCASSLGTSWTDTQYFGPGTRLTVL.

The chain joins TRBV7-2 to TRBJ1-4; 8 bases are a match to TRBD1. Looked up from germline, CDR1 is SGHTA and CDR2 is FQGNSA. The CDR3 totals 15 residues. The trim removed 1 base at V and 7 bases at J, leaving 5 bases unmatched. CDR3 sequence (DNA): TGTGCCAGCAGCTTAGTCCCAGGGGGCGGTGAAAAACTGTTTTTT. Protein sequence: CASSLVPGGGEKLFF.